A single sample gave rise to the 14 T cell receptor beta chains below, sequenced in a study of blood T cell repertoires in COVID-19. TCRdb keeps only in-frame clones here, not all; method: immunoSEQ multiplex PCR. The data contain 200,000 to 250,000 clones, around 90% of them singletons. Sequenced: PBMCs or T cells enriched from blood (not recorded which). The receptor source for this set is a woman younger than 30 who had recovered from COVID-19.

This chain joins TRBV27 and TRBJ1-2; 7 nucleotides line up with TRBD1. The CDR3 spans 13 residues. The V and J ends lost 6 bases and 4 bases, in that order; junction bases with no gene match: 5. Germline CDR1 and CDR2: MNHEY and SMNVEV (reference sequence). The CDR3 DNA reads TGTGCCAGCAGCCCAACAGGGGCCTATGGCTACACCTTC. It yields the protein CASSPTGAYGYTF.

V usage is TRBV11-2 and J usage is TRBJ2-1; 11 nucleotides align to TRBD2. The CDR3 length is 16 residues. Germline CDR1 SGHAT, CDR2 FQNNGV. V was pared by 2 bases and J by 4 bases, with 4 bases of the junction left unmatched. The CDR3 here is CASSLMASGGYNEQFF. CDR3 nucleotide sequence: TGTGCCAGCAGCTTAATGGCTAGCGGGGGGTACAATGAGCAGTTCTTC. Full variable domain (remainder filled in from reference TRBV11-2 and TRBJ2-1): EAGVAQSPRYKIIEKRQSVAFWCNPISGHATLYWYQQILGQGPKLLIQFQNNGVVDDSQLPKDRFSAERLKGVDSTLKIQPAKLEDSAVYLCASSLMASGGYNEQFFGPGTRLTVL.

This clone was picked up one time. This rearrangement joins TRBV10-3 to TRBJ1-3; TRBD1 matches at 7 bases. The CDR3 consists of 15 residues. The germline V gene encodes CDR1 ENHRY and CDR2 SYGVKD. The trim removed 7 bases at V and 0 bases at J, leaving 6 bases unmatched. DNA for the CDR3: TGTGCCATCACAAATTCAGGGGGCTCTGGAAACACCATATATTTT. Protein product: CAITNSGGSGNTIYF.

The V call is TRBV18, the J call TRBJ1-3; TRBD1 is a possible D gene (6 bases). The CDR3 totals 14 residues. Between the trimmed V and J ends, which lost 5 bases and 2 bases, there was a span of 10 bases. The germline CDR1 and CDR2 sequences are KGHSH and LQKENI. The CDR3: CASSGQSTGNTIYF. The CDR3 region has the DNA TGTGCCAGCTCAGGACAGTCTACTGGAAACACCATATATTTT.

The V gene is TRBV5-5, the J gene TRBJ1-5, with a weak D call TRBD1 (5 bases). The CDR3 is 12 amino acids. Trimming left V 4 bases short and J 9 bases short, with 11 bases between. Germline CDR1 is SGHKS and CDR2 is YYEKEE (reference sequence). For the CDR3, the DNA is TGTGCCAGCAGCCTTGACGGGGGGCCCCAGCATTTT. Translated: CASSLDGGPQHF.

The CDR3 loop reads CASSLRRGPADTQYF. The CDR3 bases are TGTGCCAGCAGCTTGCGACGAGGCCCAGCAGATACGCAGTATTTT. This chain joins TRBV5-4 and TRBJ2-3; D gene unclear. Germline V gene lookup returns CDR1 SGHNT and CDR2 YYREEE (reference sequence). Between the trimmed V and J ends, which lost 1 base and 4 bases, there was a span of 13 bases. The CDR3 is 15 residues long.

CDR3 bases: TGTGCCAGCAGCTTAGGACAGGTGAACACCGGGGAGCTGTTTTTT. Protein: CASSLGQVNTGELFF. The genes are TRBV7-2 and TRBJ2-2; perhaps TRBD1 as D (6 bases). V was pared by 1 base and J by 1 base, with 7 bases between. Per germline, CDR1 SGHTA and CDR2 FQGNSA. The CDR3 sequence is 15 residues long.

J is TRBJ2-2 and V is TRBV6-5; D unclear. Deletions cut 4 bases from V and 0 bases from J, with 3 bases between. The CDR3 length is 13 residues. Per the germline V gene, CDR1 is MNHEY and CDR2 is SVGAGI. The CDR3 DNA follows: TGTGCCAGCAGTTCAACGAACACCGGGGAGCTGTTTTTT. Translating gives CASSSTNTGELFF.

The chain links TRBV7-8 to TRBJ1-1; TRBD1 matches at 8 bases. Germline V lookup: CDR1 SGHVS, CDR2 FQNEAQ. The CDR3 has 13 amino acids. V lost 4 bases and J lost 6; bases outside the gene matches: 4. The CDR3 sequence: CASSSGGSAEAFF. In DNA, the CDR3 is TGTGCCAGCAGCTCAGGGGGCTCGGCTGAAGCTTTCTTT.

This clone was counted a few times. The chain combines TRBV3-1 (or the pseudogene TRBV3-2) with TRBJ1-2; the D is unclear. From germline, CDR1 is LGHDT and CDR2 YNNKEL (reference sequence). This CDR3 contains 18 residues. V dropped 0 bases and J dropped 6 bases, with 23 bases sitting between them. The CDR3: CASSQEVFFAGGIDGYTF. CDR3 coding DNA: TGTGCCAGCAGCCAAGAGGTGTTTTTTGCGGGAGGCATCGATGGCTACACCTTC.

CDR3: CASSADRANGAQYF. CDR3 nucleotide sequence: TGTGCCAGCAGCGCGGACAGGGCCAATGGAGCCCAGTACTTC. The rearrangement links TRBV5-4 to TRBJ2-5, with TRBD1 matching 8 bases. After removal of 4 bases from V and 9 bases from J, the junction contained 11 bases not matched to a gene. This CDR3 region has 14 residues. The germline V gene encodes CDR1 SGHNT and CDR2 YYREEE (reference sequence). Full variable domain (outside the CDR3, taken from reference TRBV5-4 and TRBJ2-5): ETGVTQSPTHLIKTRGQQVTLRCSSQSGHNTVSWYQQALGQGPQFIFQYYREEENGRGNFPPRFSGLQFPNYSSELNVNALELDDSALYLCASSADRANGAQYFGPGTRLLVL.

This chain connects TRBV29-1 to TRBJ1-1; D remains ambiguous. V lost 5 bases and J lost 0, with 10 bases in between. CDR3 length equals 13 residues. Germline loops: CDR1 SQVTM, CDR2 ANQGSEA. The CDR3 region is CSVHPQMNTEAFF. For the CDR3, the DNA is TGCAGCGTTCATCCGCAGATGAACACTGAAGCTTTCTTT.

The chain employs TRBV19 and TRBJ2-7; 11 nucleotides align to TRBD2. The junction had 10 bases not matched to a gene; V was cut back by 5 bases and J by 7 bases. The CDR3 contains 15 residues. Germline V gives CDR1 LNHDA, CDR2 SQIVND (reference sequence). CDR3 bases: TGTGCCAGTAGTCCCTCTAGCGGGGGGCCCCGGGAGCAGTACTTC. As protein: CASSPSSGGPREQYF.

This clone was seen only once. Other DNA sequences within the sample encode an identical CDR3. The rearrangement links TRBV2 to TRBJ1-2; no firm D call. The CDR3 is 13 residues long. Deletions cut 3 bases from V and 4 bases from J, with 9 bases between. The V gene's germline CDR1 is SNHLY and CDR2 FYNNEI. DNA of the CDR3: TGTGCCAGCAGTGAGGGTTCGGGCTATGGCTACACCTTC. Its protein is CASSEGSGYGYTF. The full variable domain, with the rest looked up from reference TRBV2 and TRBJ1-2, is EPEVTQTPSHQVTQMGQEVILRCVPISNHLYFYWYRQILGQKVEFLVSFYNNEISEKSEIFDDQFSVERPDGSNFTLKIRSTKLEDSAMYFCASSEGSGYGYTFGSGTRLTVV.